The text below deals with one T cell receptor (beta chain). Its matching antigen is unknown. Profiling relied on immunoSEQ multiplex PCR, and the TCRdb table lists in-frame clones only, not all of them. In the table there are about 47,000 clones, approximately 76% of which are singletons. The germline V gene encodes CDR1 SGHTA and CDR2 FQGNSA. The V and J ends lost 0 bases and 7 bases respectively, with 10 bases between them. This CDR3 is 14 amino acids long. The sample belongs to a study of radiotherapy plus CTLA-4 blockade in lung cancer. Study-wide results and caveats: Reportedly, early blood T cell clone dynamics best predicted response, with interferon-beta.

The chain employs TRBV7-2 and TRBJ1-5; D gene uncertain. Sequenced material: peripheral blood, taken from a patient treated with radiotherapy plus ipilimumab. The clonotype originates from a human donor with non-small cell lung cancer who had stable disease on radiotherapy plus ipilimumab. CDR3 in DNA: TGTGCCAGCAGCTTAGCAGGGCCGGGGCAGCCCCAGCATTTT. This gives the protein CASSLAGPGQPQHF.